The rows below give T cell receptor beta chains drawn from one sample of a study of OX40 agonist ivuxolimab in advanced cancers. Some clones are missing from TCRdb's copy, which holds only in-frame ones; the method was immunoSEQ multiplex PCR. The sample carries 60,000 to 90,000 clones, approximately 84% recorded once. Material: CD4+ or CD8+ T cells sorted from blood, obtained in a trial of the OX40 agonist ivuxolimab. The receptors were sampled from an adult with an advanced solid tumor such as melanoma, head and neck, liver or kidney cancer. Both conserved end residues are part of each CDR3. A D gene is named only where the DNA matches it firmly. The size field is filled for only some rows; it gives once, few, many or a size class.

clone_size	v_call	j_call	d_call	cdr3_aa	cdr3_nt
once	TRBV5-1	TRBJ1-4	TRBD1	CASSPQGASYEKLFF	TGCGCCAGCAGCCCACAGGGGGCGTCCTATGAAAAACTGTTTTTT
-	TRBV5-1	TRBJ1-1	-	CASSLTQGTTEAFF	TGCGCCAGCAGCTTAACCCAGGGGACCACTGAAGCTTTCTTT
-	TRBV11-2	TRBJ2-2	-	CASSLVYTRTGELFF	TGTGCCAGCAGCTTAGTATACACACGAACCGGGGAGCTGTTTTTT
-	TRBV28	TRBJ1-5	-	CASSLSHQPQHF	TGTGCCAGCAGTTTATCCCATCAGCCCCAGCATTTT
-	TRBV4-2	TRBJ2-5	-	CASSQMNRDYGNQETQYF	TGTGCCAGCAGCCAAATGAACAGGGACTATGGGAATCAAGAGACCCAGTACTTC
-	TRBV7-6	TRBJ2-5	-	CASSKTAETQYF	TGTGCCAGCTCAAAAACGGCAGAGACCCAGTACTTC
-	TRBV19	TRBJ2-4	-	CASSMGLENIQYF	TGTGCCAGTAGTATGGGGTTGGAAAACATTCAGTACTTC
-	TRBV19	TRBJ1-1	-	CASSAPELNTEAFF	TGTGCCAGTAGTGCTCCAGAGTTGAACACTGAAGCTTTCTTT
few	TRBV30	TRBJ1-1	-	CAWKAIQGRRGNTEAFF	TGTGCCTGGAAAGCTATACAGGGTAGGAGGGGGAACACTGAAGCTTTCTTT
-	TRBV20-1	TRBJ2-2	-	CSAREDGELFF	TGCAGTGCTAGAGAAGACGGGGAGCTGTTTTTT
-	TRBV27	TRBJ1-5	-	CASSLQEPSNQPQHF	TGTGCCAGCAGTCTCCAGGAGCCAAGCAATCAGCCCCAGCATTTT
-	TRBV28	TRBJ2-7	-	CASSRPQGLTSEQYF	TGTGCCAGCAGTCGCCCCCAAGGGCTTACGAGCGAGCAGTACTTC
-	TRBV29-1	TRBJ2-7	-	CSVAGPGVAYEQYF	TGCAGCGTAGCAGGGCCAGGGGTCGCCTACGAGCAGTACTTC
few	TRBV2	TRBJ2-7	-	CASSDGAEVYEQYF	TGTGCCAGCAGTGACGGAGCGGAGGTTTACGAGCAGTACTTC
-	TRBV10-3	TRBJ1-2	-	CAIRGDVANYGYTF	TGTGCCATCAGGGGGGACGTAGCTAACTATGGCTACACCTTC
few	TRBV6-5	TRBJ1-2	-	CASSSGTPSVGYTF	TGTGCCAGCAGCTCCGGGACTCCCTCAGTTGGCTACACCTTC
few	TRBV15	TRBJ2-5	-	CATSTRTKPQETQYF	TGTGCCACCAGCACCCGGACGAAACCCCAAGAGACCCAGTACTTC
-	TRBV5-1	TRBJ2-5	TRBD1	CASIKSDREETQYF	TGCGCCAGCATTAAGTCGGACAGGGAAGAGACCCAGTACTTC
-	TRBV9	TRBJ1-1	-	CASNPQTNMNTEAFF	TGTGCCAGCAACCCCCAGACCAACATGAACACTGAAGCTTTCTTT
-	TRBV7-2	TRBJ2-5	TRBD1	CASSLDGRGRETQYF	TGTGCCAGCAGCTTAGACGGCAGGGGGCGAGAGACCCAGTACTTC
-	TRBV5-4	TRBJ2-1	-	CASSLGGAGNNEQFF	TGTGCCAGCAGCTTGGGGGGGGCCGGCAACAATGAGCAGTTCTTC
-	TRBV5-1	TRBJ2-2	TRBD2	CASSATGTSGRKGGELFF	TGCGCCAGCAGCGCAACCGGGACTAGCGGGAGGAAAGGCGGGGAGCTGTTTTTT
once	TRBV19	TRBJ2-1	-	CASSIGTVPANEQFF	TGTGCCAGTAGTATTGGGACGGTCCCTGCCAATGAGCAGTTCTTC
-	TRBV10-3	TRBJ2-2	-	CAITGRNTGELFF	TGTGCCATCACCGGGAGAAACACCGGGGAGCTGTTTTTT
-	TRBV7-6	TRBJ1-3	TRBD1	CASTTMYRGVRNTIYF	TGTGCCAGCACGACAATGTACAGGGGTGTCAGAAACACCATATATTTT
-	TRBV5-4	TRBJ1-4	-	CASSLGRGFREKLFF	TGTGCCAGCAGCTTGGGACGCGGGTTTAGAGAAAAACTGTTTTTT
-	TRBV6-5	TRBJ2-5	-	CASRRRQEQETQYF	TGTGCCAGCAGACGGCGACAGGAGCAAGAGACCCAGTACTTC
-	TRBV6-1	TRBJ2-2	TRBD1	CASGTGGSNTGELFF	TGTGCCAGCGGGACAGGGGGATCGAACACCGGGGAGCTGTTTTTT
-	TRBV2	TRBJ1-5	TRBD1	CASSIQGARQPQHF	TGTGCCAGCAGCATTCAGGGGGCCAGGCAGCCCCAGCATTTT
once	TRBV28	TRBJ1-1	-	CASSITGLGAFF	TGTGCCAGCAGTATTACAGGGTTGGGAGCTTTCTTT
once	TRBV9	TRBJ1-6	-	CASSERDDSPLHF	TGTGCCAGCAGCGAAAGGGACGATTCACCCCTCCACTTT
few	TRBV28	TRBJ1-1	-	CASIRGFNAFF	TGTGCCAGCATTCGGGGGTTCAATGCTTTCTTT
-	TRBV18	TRBJ1-3	-	CASSRGAGNTIYF	TGTGCCAGCTCACGGGGGGCTGGAAACACCATATATTTT
medium-sized	TRBV4-3	TRBJ1-2	-	CASSQSGDGYTF	TGCGCCAGCAGCCAATCAGGGGATGGCTACACCTTC
-	TRBV4-1	TRBJ2-1	-	CASSQDRVESYNEQFF	TGCGCCAGCAGCCAAGATCGGGTTGAGTCCTACAATGAGCAGTTCTTC
-	TRBV5-4	TRBJ1-1	TRBD1	CASSLGGTGEAFF	TGTGCCAGCAGCTTGGGGGGGACAGGAGAAGCTTTCTTT
-	TRBV7-8	TRBJ2-3	TRBD1	CASSALPGQGVGDTQYF	TGTGCCAGCAGCGCCTTACCGGGACAGGGGGTAGGGGATACGCAGTATTTT
-	TRBV19	TRBJ2-1	-	CATGTRGLFYNEQFF	TGTGCCACCGGTACCAGGGGTTTATTCTACAATGAGCAGTTCTTC
-	TRBV19	TRBJ1-2	-	CASSNDRRYGYTF	TGTGCCAGTAGCAACGACAGGAGATATGGCTACACCTTC
-	TRBV30	TRBJ1-3	-	CAWSVNRARGNTIYF	TGTGCCTGGAGTGTCAACAGGGCTCGTGGAAACACCATATATTTT
-	TRBV7-2	TRBJ2-1	-	CASSLSRNEQFF	TGTGCCAGCAGCTTAAGTCGCAATGAGCAGTTCTTC
-	TRBV10-1	TRBJ2-1	-	CASSGGGLGGNEQFF	TGCGCCAGCAGTGGTGGGGGGCTTGGTGGGAATGAGCAGTTCTTC
-	TRBV5-6	TRBJ2-7	TRBD2	CASSLRQMAGVTYEQYF	TGTGCCAGCAGCTTGCGGCAAATGGCGGGAGTTACCTACGAGCAGTACTTC
-	TRBV5-1	TRBJ1-1	-	CASSFGADTEAFF	TGCGCCAGCAGCTTTGGGGCTGACACTGAAGCTTTCTTT
-	TRBV27	TRBJ2-3	-	CASSLLPGRSSTDTQYF	TGTGCCAGCAGTTTATTGCCCGGACGGAGTAGCACAGATACGCAGTATTTT
-	TRBV18	TRBJ2-2	-	CASSPRGGANTGELFF	TGTGCCAGCTCACCCCGAGGAGGGGCGAACACCGGGGAGCTGTTTTTT
-	TRBV15	TRBJ1-5	-	CATSGGHSNQPQHF	TGTGCCACCAGCGGGGGGCATAGCAATCAGCCCCAGCATTTT
-	TRBV2	TRBJ2-1	TRBD1	CASSGTGGRNEQFF	TGTGCCAGCAGTGGGACAGGGGGCCGTAATGAGCAGTTCTTC